This T cell receptor (beta chain) was sequenced during a study of blood T cell repertoires in COVID-19. Overall study context: Samples came from the United States, Italy and Spain, spanning acute and convalescent COVID-19. Sources were T cells, B-cell-depleted T cells, or PBMCs; the material itself was cDNA or gDNA.

CDR1 and CDR2 from the germline V gene are SGDLS and YYNGEE. The CDR3 has 17 amino acids. V gave up 0 bases and J gave up 2 bases; unmatched junction bases: 4. As processed by the authors: Amplification of reference gene primers was used by the study to estimate nucleated cell counts. Profiling relied on immunoSEQ multiplex PCR, and the TCRdb table lists in-frame clones only, not all of them. For V, J and clone size, that table is used; D and trimming come from the DNA. This table holds 73,000 or so clones, less than 75% found once. The gene calls are TRBV9 and TRBJ2-6; the match to TRBD1 covers 8 bases. The sequencing sample was made of peripheral blood. This clonotype originated in a man between 60 and 70 years old with acute or convalescent COVID-19. The CDR3 sequence is CASSVEQGAAGANVLTF. The CDR3 coding sequence is TGTGCCAGCAGCGTAGAGCAGGGGGCGGCTGGGGCCAACGTCCTGACTTTC.